There are many counts of the clone carrying this TCR beta chain. No antigen is known for it. Germline V lookup: CDR1 SGHDN, CDR2 FVKESK. V trimming: 3 bases; J trimming: 4 bases; junction bases outside the gene matches: 5. CDR3 length: 14 amino acids. These data belong to a study of T cells in Graves' hyperthyroidism and ophthalmopathy. Study overall: Peripheral blood samples were taken at initial diagnosis, prior to any treatment.

The study, taken as a whole, reports: Most thyroid clonotypes expanded above 0.001 were also detected in blood.

Amplification of TCR beta CDR3 regions was performed using RNA transcripts as template. Carried out on the TCR CDR3, a first-round RT-PCR used the HTBI primer set. TCRdb redid the calling of the multiplex PCR reads with MiXCR, one entry per CDR3 protein. The data show 500,000 to 750,000 distinct CDR3 sequences, 11% to 15% seen once. The TCR comes from a woman younger than 30 with Graves' ophthalmopathy. J is TRBJ2-7 and V is TRBV14, with TRBD1 identical over 8 bases. The sequencing input was blood. The CDR3 DNA is TGTGCCAGCAGCCATCGGACAGGGACTTACGAGCAGTACTTC. Amino acids: CASSHRTGTYEQYF.